This record covers a single T cell receptor beta chain. Its antigen is currently unknown. These donors were members of the roughly 120-subject validation cohort, a group separate from the approximately 640-subject first cohort. The V gene's germline CDR1 is LNHDA and CDR2 SQIVND (reference sequence). The CDR3 contains 14 residues. Trimming at V came to 4 bases and at J to 3 bases, leaving 6 bases not matched to a gene. This specimen belongs to a study of cytomegalovirus exposure and HLA in healthy donors. Whole-study findings and limits: A list of 150 to 200 TCR beta chains associated with cytomegalovirus was given.

This table comes from immunoSEQ multiplex PCR, and its TCRdb copy is limited to in-frame clones, with some not included. This sample yields 150,000 to 200,000 clones, of which around 96% are seen a single time; around 0.9% belongs to the top ten. The specimen was PBMCs. This chain links TRBV19 with TRBJ2-7, with 7 bases matching TRBD1. This TCR was sampled from a young woman in good health and CMV-seronegative. The CDR3 region is CASSKYRGNYEQYF. The CDR3 DNA reads as TGTGCCAGTAGTAAATACAGGGGAAACTACGAGCAGTACTTC.